This TCR beta chain was identified in a study of a mutant IDH1 vaccine in newly diagnosed glioma. As for the study in general: Treated patients had a mean age of roughly 40 years and a roughly 60% male, approximately 38% female split. It was at week 35 that visit V12 occurred, and at week 47 that visit V13 did. Patients had received radiotherapy, temozolomide, or both previously, most receiving both.

Described time point: week 47, end of study. All doses held 300 ug of mutant IDH1 20-mer peptide, with topical imiquimod. CDR3 length equals 16 residues. The germline CDR1 and CDR2 sequences are SGHVS and FNYEAQ. Measured with immunoSEQ multiplex PCR; TCRdb has only the in-frame clones, and not every one. The data contain 35,000 to 45,000 clones, roughly four fifths of them seen just once; the ten biggest clones take up roughly 10%. Turning to this clone: Its specificity is not known. At one of its ends the junction is not consistent with the germline gene, which may arise from a read error.

Study-wide findings and caveats: Of the patients, 80% to 95% had vaccine-induced immune responses.

This TCR derives from a middle-aged man with glioma. The chain links TRBV7-6 to TRBJ1-2, with a tentative D call TRBD1 (5 bases). The sample was PBMCs, taken from a glioma patient whose treatment included an IDH1 peptide vaccine. CDR3 bases: TGTGCCAGCGGCTTAGAGGGAAGTGCGGGGGGCTATGGCTACACCTTC. Translation gives CASGLEGSAGGYGYTF.